The next 30 T cell receptor beta chains were all read from a single sample in a study of T-cell memory formation after mild COVID-19 (dated by TCRdb to about 2021). The receptor library was made with 5' RACE. Instrument used: Illumina NovaSeq 6000. TCRdb applied fastp at Q25 and MiXCR to the public reads, then kept only in-frame beta chains. CDR3 protein duplicates are merged, each entry listing the most common genes and DNA. Present in this sample are under 300,000 distinct CDR3 sequences, about a sixth of which were seen just once. The ten largest clonotypes hold 23% of the sample. The sample was PBMCs or a T cell subset sorted from them (not recorded which). The receptors stem from a man aged 18 to 35 who had mild COVID-19 (a few samples of this study predate the infection). The sample titles of this study are shuffled in the database, so cell type and time point are left out; the donor was told from shared clones.

The chain carries TRBV4-2 and TRBJ1-1; the D is unclear. Germline CDR1 and CDR2: LGHNA and YNFKEQ. There are 12 residues in the CDR3. The V end was cut by 0 bases, the J end by 10 bases, with 9 bases between. The CDR3 loop is CASSQDGRGAFF. CDR3 sequence (DNA): TGTGCCAGCAGCCAAGATGGGCGCGGAGCTTTCTTT.

The V call is TRBV20-1, the J call TRBJ2-5; 7 nucleotides line up with TRBD1. The germline CDR1 and CDR2 sequences are DFQATT and SNEGSKA (reference sequence). V was clipped by 7 bases and J by 4 bases; unmatched bases: 9. The CDR3 length is 13 residues. CDR3 sequence (DNA): TGCAGTGTTCGGACAGGTCCGCCAGAGACCCAGTACTTC. Its translation is CSVRTGPPETQYF.

The V call is TRBV7-9, the J call TRBJ2-2; D assignment may be TRBD1 or TRBD2 (6 bases each). This CDR3 has 16 amino acids. Germline CDR1 SEHNR, CDR2 FQNEAQ (reference sequence). Trimming took off 2 bases at V and 10 bases at J, with 20 bases between the two ends. In nucleotides, the CDR3 is TGTGCCAGCAGCTTAATCCTGGGGGGCTTGTCGGAGGAGCTGTTTTTT. Protein: CASSLILGGLSEELFF.

Ten or more counts support this clonotype. The chain has TRBV4-2 and TRBJ2-3, with D perhaps TRBD1 (5 bases). Germline V gives CDR1 LGHNA, CDR2 YNFKEQ. There are 15 residues in the CDR3. The ends were cut back, 0 bases at V and 4 bases at J, with 11 bases in the middle. The CDR3 nucleotides read TGTGCCAGCAGCCAAGAGGGGTCAGGGCCAGATACGCAGTATTTT. This translates into CASSQEGSGPDTQYF.

This clonotype has more than one count but fewer than ten. The chain is built from TRBV5-5 and TRBJ2-7, with D possibly matching TRBD2 (5 bases). CDR1 and CDR2 (germline): SGHKS, YYEKEE (reference sequence). The CDR3 has 14 residues. V was cut by 0 bases and J by 3 bases, with 10 bases left in between. The CDR3 sequence: CASSLGPGNYEQYV. CDR3 bases: TGTGCCAGCAGCTTGGGTCCGGGAAACTACGAGCAGTACGTC.

This chain joins TRBV28 and TRBJ1-1; 9 nucleotides agree with TRBD1. The CDR3 covers 16 residues. The V and J ends lost 5 bases and 1 base, in that order; junction bases with no gene match: 8. CDR1 and CDR2 from the germline V gene are MDHEN and SYDVKM. Here the CDR3 DNA reads TGTGCCAGCAGTCTCCCGACAGGGGGGGCGAACACTGAAGCTTTCTTT. This codes for CASSLPTGGANTEAFF.

This clonotype was recorded a few times. The V call is TRBV6-5, the J call TRBJ2-5; 7 nucleotides agree with TRBD1. Germline CDR1 and CDR2: MNHEY and SVGAGI. The CDR3 is 14 amino acids. Germline trimming cut 10 bases from V and 4 bases from J; bases unmatched to any gene: 12. The CDR3 DNA reads as TGTGCCACCCGACCCACAGGGGTGGGAGAGACCCAGTACTTC. Translated: CATRPTGVGETQYF.

This chain links TRBV29-1 with TRBJ2-5, with D tentatively TRBD2 (6 bases). V was clipped by 3 bases and J by 2 bases, with 13 bases between them. The CDR3 totals 14 residues. Germline-derived CDR1 and CDR2 are SQVTM and ANQGSEA. Here the CDR3 reads CSVDGSGPQETQYF. The CDR3 bases are TGCAGCGTTGACGGGAGCGGGCCTCAAGAGACCCAGTACTTC. Full variable domain (missing parts from reference TRBV29-1 and TRBJ2-5): SAVISQKPSRDICQRGTSLTIQCQVDSQVTMMFWYRQQPGQSLTLIATANQGSEATYESGFVIDKFPISRPNLTFSTLTVSNMSPEDSSIYLCSVDGSGPQETQYFGPGTRLLVL.

In this sample, this clonotype turned up a few times. The chain carries TRBV5-1 and TRBJ1-2; 8 bases match TRBD1. V trimming: 4 bases; J trimming: 5 bases; junction bases outside the gene matches: 13. The CDR3 has 16 residues. Per the germline V gene, CDR1 is SGHRS and CDR2 is YFSETQ. CDR3 in amino acids: CASSPYRQGPGYGYTF. The CDR3 region has the DNA TGCGCCAGCAGCCCCTACCGACAGGGGCCGGGTTATGGCTACACCTTC.

In this sample, this clonotype turned up many times. The rearrangement joins TRBV5-1 to TRBJ2-3; possibly TRBD2 for D (5 bases). Looked up from germline, CDR1 is SGHRS and CDR2 is YFSETQ. The CDR3 extends over 17 amino acids. The ends were cut back, 0 bases at V and 4 bases at J, with 18 bases in the middle. The CDR3 region is CASSLGSSGKSADTQYF. CDR3 nucleotides: TGCGCCAGCAGCTTGGGGTCATCGGGGAAATCTGCAGATACGCAGTATTTT.

This clonotype was seen repeatedly, ten times or more. The CDR3 nucleotides read TGTGCCAGCAGCGCGCAGGGGAACACTGAAGCTTTCTTT. Translated: CASSAQGNTEAFF. V is TRBV6-5 and J is TRBJ1-1, with D possibly being TRBD1 (5 bases). The V end was cut by 6 bases, the J end by 1 base, with 9 bases between. Germline loops: CDR1 MNHEY, CDR2 SVGAGI. The CDR3 runs 13 residues.

The V and J genes are TRBV18 and TRBJ2-5; D is perhaps TRBD2 (5 bases). Trimming shortened V by 3 bases and J by 5 bases, and 13 bases separated the two germline ends. The CDR3 length is 14 residues. The V gene's germline CDR1 is KGHSH and CDR2 LQKENI. As DNA, the CDR3 is TGTGCCAGCTCACCGATTCGAGGGTGGGAGACCCAGTACTTC. Amino acid sequence: CASSPIRGWETQYF.

This rearrangement joins TRBV24-1 to TRBJ2-7, with 8 bases matching TRBD1. Germline CDR1 and CDR2: KGHDR and SFDVKD. J was trimmed by 6 bases and V by 8 bases; bases with no gene match: 2. The CDR3 covers 11 residues. CDR3 amino acids: CATTDRGEQYF. CDR3 coding DNA: TGTGCCACCACCGACAGGGGCGAGCAGTACTTC.

The rearrangement joins TRBV12-3 or TRBV12-4 to TRBJ1-1, with D unclear. The CDR3 covers 11 residues. V was cut by 7 bases and J by 6 bases, with 9 bases left in between. CDR3 amino acids: CASTPSPEAFF. CDR3 sequence (DNA): TGTGCCAGCACCCCTTCCCCTGAAGCTTTCTTT.

This clonotype was counted a few times. The chain joins TRBV6-6 to TRBJ2-5; 10 bases match TRBD2. The germline V gene has CDR1 MNHNY and CDR2 SVGAGI (reference sequence). The CDR3 sequence is 18 residues long. V gave up 4 bases and J gave up 5 bases; unmatched junction bases: 16. CDR3 coding DNA: TGTGCCAGCAGTTTTCCCAGGGGTTCCCTAGCGGGGGCGGAGACCCAGTACTTC. It translates to CASSFPRGSLAGAETQYF.

This clonotype was observed many times. This chain uses TRBV12-3 or TRBV12-4 with TRBJ1-1; D gene unclear. The CDR3 contains 14 residues. Trimming took off 6 bases at V and 5 bases at J, with 16 bases between the two ends. CDR3 in amino acids: CASRTSMEGTEAFF. CDR3 nucleotide sequence: TGTGCCAGCAGGACTTCAATGGAAGGAACTGAAGCTTTCTTT.

The chain uses TRBV6-5 and TRBJ1-1; 9 bases fit TRBD1. With V trimmed by 6 bases and J by 6 bases, 2 bases remained unmatched. The germline V gene encodes CDR1 MNHEY and CDR2 SVGAGI. CDR3 length equals 12 residues. CDR3 nucleotide sequence: TGTGCCAGCAGAAGACAGGGGGCTGAAGCTTTCTTT. Translated, it gives CASRRQGAEAFF.

This clonotype was counted between two and nine times. The V and J genes are TRBV29-1 and TRBJ1-4; 7 bases agree with TRBD1. In germline, CDR1 is SQVTM, CDR2 ANQGSEA. The CDR3 consists of 15 residues. The J segment lost 4 bases and the V segment lost 5 bases, leaving 10 bases of the junction unmatched. The DNA of the CDR3 is TGCAGCGTTTCCCCGACAGGGAGATTTAATGAAAAACTGTTTTTT. The encoded protein is CSVSPTGRFNEKLFF.

The chain is built from TRBV7-2 and TRBJ2-1; D is undetermined. Trimming shortened V by 9 bases and J by 5 bases, and 8 bases separated the two germline ends. Germline CDR1 reads SGHTA; CDR2 reads FQGNSA. This CDR3 spans 11 amino acids. CDR3 DNA: TGTGCCAGTATCGGAGACAATGAGCAGTTCTTC. Its protein is CASIGDNEQFF.

This chain links TRBV5-1 with TRBJ2-3; 15 positions match TRBD2. The CDR3 runs 16 residues. Germline V gene lookup returns CDR1 SGHRS and CDR2 YFSETQ. The J segment lost 3 bases and the V segment lost 5 bases, leaving 4 bases of the junction unmatched. The CDR3 here is CASRSGTSGGTDTQYF. CDR3 sequence (DNA): TGCGCCAGCAGATCCGGGACTAGCGGGGGGACAGATACGCAGTATTTT.

This clonotype has a count of ten or more. This rearrangement joins TRBV6-5 to TRBJ2-1; 9 nucleotides agree with TRBD1. J lost 8 bases, V lost 4 bases, and 6 bases had no gene match. There are 14 residues in the CDR3. Germline V lookup: CDR1 MNHEY, CDR2 SVGAGI. The CDR3 DNA reads as TGTGCCAGCAGTTCATCGGACAGGGGCCATGAGCAGTTCTTC. Residues: CASSSSDRGHEQFF.

The V gene is TRBV12-3 or TRBV12-4, the J gene TRBJ1-2, with TRBD1 identical over 8 bases. This CDR3 comprises 14 residues. V shed 3 bases, J shed 7 bases, and the junction held 7 bases outside the gene matches. The CDR3 sequence is CASSLPGGIGGYTF. The CDR3 DNA is TGTGCCAGCAGTTTGCCAGGGGGCATAGGTGGCTACACCTTC.

V and J are TRBV2 and TRBJ2-3, with D unclear. Trimming cost V 6 bases and J 8 bases, with 6 bases left between them. Germline-derived CDR1 and CDR2 are SNHLY and FYNNEI. This CDR3 spans 10 amino acids. CDR3 coding DNA: TGTGCCAGCAGGTGGGCTACGCAGTATTTT. Translating it yields CASRWATQYF.

This rearrangement joins TRBV7-9 to TRBJ2-5, with D perhaps matching TRBD2 (5 bases). Germline CDR1 SEHNR, CDR2 FQNEAQ (reference sequence). The CDR3 runs to 16 residues. Trimming stripped 6 bases from V and 0 bases from J, with 17 bases between. CDR3 residues: CASSGASSSNQETQYF. The CDR3 nucleotides are TGTGCCAGCAGTGGAGCTAGCTCCTCGAACCAAGAGACCCAGTACTTC.

The rearrangement links TRBV5-1 to TRBJ2-5; 15 nucleotides match TRBD2. The V and J ends lost 2 bases and 2 bases, in that order; junction bases with no gene match: 7. The CDR3 runs 18 residues. Germline CDR1 and CDR2: SGHRS and YFSETQ. In nucleotides, the CDR3 is TGCGCCAGCAGCTTTACGGGACTAGCGGGGGGAGTTCAAGAGACCCAGTACTTC. Encoded protein: CASSFTGLAGGVQETQYF.

This clonotype was detected only a few times. The CDR3: CASSLGVIAGSYEQYF. CDR3 in DNA: TGTGCCAGCAGCTTAGGTGTCATAGCGGGCTCCTACGAGCAGTACTTC. The J gene is TRBJ2-7, the V gene TRBV7-8; 7 bases are a match to TRBD2. Trimming took 1 base from V and 0 from J; bases not matched to a gene: 6. From germline, CDR1 is SGHVS and CDR2 FQNEAQ. The CDR3 has 16 amino acids.

Many counts were recorded for this clonotype. The chain uses TRBV7-2 and TRBJ2-3; no clear D. Germline assignment: CDR1 SGHTA and CDR2 FQGNSA. Trimming pared 2 bases from V and 7 bases from J, leaving 7 bases between. The CDR3 extends over 12 amino acids. The CDR3 spells CASSLKGHTQYF. CDR3 bases: TGTGCCAGCAGCTTAAAGGGTCATACGCAGTATTTT.

This clonotype has a count of ten or more. The chain joins TRBV4-3 to TRBJ2-6, with D hard to call. Germline CDR1 LGHNA, CDR2 YSLEER. This CDR3 is built from 18 residues. The V gene lost 0 bases and the J gene lost 0 bases, with 12 bases spanning the gap. The chain's CDR3 is CASSQDWLLGSGANVLTF. CDR3 in DNA: TGCGCCAGCAGCCAAGATTGGTTGCTGGGCTCTGGGGCCAACGTCCTGACTTTC.

The genes are TRBV4-3 and TRBJ2-5; D not resolved. With 4 bases removed from V and 5 bases from J, the gap between germline ends came to 14 bases. CDR3 length equals 14 residues. Germline V CDR1 and CDR2: LGHNA, YSLEER. Here the CDR3 reads CASSPRRVGETQYF. As DNA, the CDR3 is TGCGCCAGCAGCCCCCGTAGGGTCGGGGAGACCCAGTACTTC.

This clonotype occurred many times. The V gene is TRBV3-1, the J gene TRBJ2-1; the D is unclear. The CDR3 has 16 amino acids. Trimming pared 6 bases from V and 6 bases from J, leaving 21 bases between. Germline-derived CDR1 and CDR2 are LGHDT and YNNKEL (reference sequence). CDR3 DNA: TGTGCCAGCAGTCAAAATACGAGTAGCCGCGGCAATGAGCAGTTCTTC. Protein sequence: CASSQNTSSRGNEQFF.